Listed here are 6 T cell receptor beta chains from one sample, sequenced in a study of yellow fever vaccine responses in identical twins. TCRdb independently ran MiXCR on the RT-PCR reads; one entry per CDR3 protein. Here the sample spans about 10,000 distinct CDR3 sequences, 83% being singletons. Sequencing used T cells from blood (PBMCs), unsorted or a sorted subset (not recorded which), obtained before or after yellow fever vaccination (not recorded which). The source of these receptors is a woman under 30 who received the yellow fever vaccine.

This chain links TRBV28 with TRBJ2-1; a weak D match, TRBD1 (8 bases). This CDR3 region has 16 residues. Germline CDR1 reads MDHEN; CDR2 reads SYDVKM. Trimming left V 6 bases short and J 4 bases short, with 19 bases between. CDR3 protein: CASSRGDRRIYNEQFF. The CDR3 nucleotides are TGTGCCAGCAGCCGGGGGGACAGGAGAATTTACAATGAGCAGTTCTTC.

J is TRBJ1-2 and V is TRBV4-2; a weak D match, TRBD1 (5 bases). V lost 4 bases and J 2 bases, leaving 14 bases between the germline ends. CDR3 length: 15 amino acids. In germline, CDR1 is LGHNA, CDR2 YNFKEQ. The CDR3 protein is CASSPDTITNYGYTF. The CDR3 nucleotides are TGTGCCAGCAGCCCGGACACAATAACCAACTATGGCTACACCTTC.

This clonotype was picked up one time. This chain uses TRBV5-1 with TRBJ2-2, with 10 positions matching TRBD2. V lost 2 bases, J lost 6 bases, and 7 bases stayed unmatched. The CDR3 is 16 amino acids. The germline CDR1 and CDR2 sequences are SGHRS and YFSETQ. CDR3 loop: CASSFLGTSVAGELFF. In DNA form, the CDR3 reads TGCGCCAGCAGCTTTCTCGGGACTAGCGTCGCCGGGGAGCTGTTTTTT.

This sequence joins TRBV10-1 and TRBJ2-1; a weak D match, TRBD1 (6 bases). CDR1 is WNHNN, CDR2 SYGVQD, per germline (reference sequence). The CDR3 runs 16 residues. Trimming removed 1 base from V and 0 bases from J, with 10 bases in between. CDR3 nucleotide sequence: TGCGCCAGCAGTGAGTACAGGGTTAGCTCCTACAATGAGCAGTTCTTC. Protein sequence: CASSEYRVSSYNEQFF.

This rearrangement joins TRBV11-1 to TRBJ2-3; 7 bases are shared with TRBD2. The CDR3 totals 15 residues. Germline V gives CDR1 SGHAT, CDR2 FQDESV (reference sequence). The J segment lost 3 bases and the V segment lost 2 bases, leaving 5 bases of the junction unmatched. CDR3 in amino acids: CASSLRAGFTDTQYF. In DNA form, the CDR3 reads TGTGCCAGCAGCTTACGAGCGGGGTTTACAGATACGCAGTATTTT.

This clonotype was picked up a small number of times. The gene calls are TRBV18 and TRBJ2-6; D is undetermined. The V end lost 6 bases, the J end lost 0 bases, and 3 bases lay between the germline ends. Germline V gene data show CDR1 as KGHSH and CDR2 as LQKENI. CDR3 length equals 13 residues. For the CDR3, the DNA is TGTGCCAGCTCCCCCTCTGGGGCCAACGTCCTGACTTTC. Translated: CASSPSGANVLTF.